The clone carrying this TCR beta chain was recorded many times. The antigen is undetermined. Germline V gene lookup returns CDR1 SGHNT and CDR2 YENEEA. The V gene lost 3 bases and the J gene lost 0 bases, with 14 bases spanning the gap. The length of the CDR3 is 17 residues. Sequencing libraries for TCR beta were prepared with iRepertoire HTBI primers and Arm-PCR of CDR3 regions. MiXCR was run by TCRdb on the multiplex PCR reads, yielding one entry per CDR3 protein. The sample includes 400,000 to 450,000 distinct CDR3 sequences, under 15% of them seen just once. The sample's time point: newly diagnosed GD, antithyroid drugs for less than 3 months. The TCR library was prepared using RNA isolated from PBMCs. This specimen belongs to a study of regulatory T cells in long-lasting Graves disease. Study-level results: Those with persistent Graves' had less TCR diversity than newly diagnosed patients.

The same specimen was also included in a second study, on T cells in Graves' hyperthyroidism and ophthalmopathy. That report adds: Ophthalmopathy got predicted by the model a median around six months before its onset.

This receptor was identified in a woman in her 30s with Graves disease. J is TRBJ1-4 and V is TRBV11-3; tentative D call: TRBD1 (6 bases). Sequencing was performed on peripheral blood mononuclear cells (PBMCs), taken at new diagnosis, from a patient treated with antithyroid drugs. The CDR3 spells CASSLWGRGSTNEKLFF. The CDR3 DNA reads TGTGCCAGCAGCTTGTGGGGCAGGGGCTCAACTAATGAAAAACTGTTTTTT.